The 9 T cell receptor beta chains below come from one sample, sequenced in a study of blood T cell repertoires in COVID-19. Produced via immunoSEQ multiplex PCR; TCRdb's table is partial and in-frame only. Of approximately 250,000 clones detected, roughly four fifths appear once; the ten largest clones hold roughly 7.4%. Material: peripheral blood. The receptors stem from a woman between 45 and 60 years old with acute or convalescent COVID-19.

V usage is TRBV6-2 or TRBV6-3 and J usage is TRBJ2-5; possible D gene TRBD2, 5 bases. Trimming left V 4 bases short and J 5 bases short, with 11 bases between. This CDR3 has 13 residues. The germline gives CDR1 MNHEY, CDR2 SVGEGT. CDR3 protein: CASSFGVRETQYF. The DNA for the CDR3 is TGTGCCAGCAGTTTCGGGGTTAGGGAGACCCAGTACTTC.

CDR3 in amino acids: CASSSQPIAGGEQYF. CDR3 nucleotides: TGTGCCAGCAGCTCCCAACCCATAGCGGGAGGCGAGCAGTACTTC. V usage is TRBV7-9 and J usage is TRBJ2-7; TRBD2 matches 10 bases. Trimming removed 4 bases from V and 6 bases from J; junction bases left unmatched: 9. CDR1 is SEHNR, CDR2 FQNEAQ, per germline (reference sequence). The CDR3 is 15 residues long.

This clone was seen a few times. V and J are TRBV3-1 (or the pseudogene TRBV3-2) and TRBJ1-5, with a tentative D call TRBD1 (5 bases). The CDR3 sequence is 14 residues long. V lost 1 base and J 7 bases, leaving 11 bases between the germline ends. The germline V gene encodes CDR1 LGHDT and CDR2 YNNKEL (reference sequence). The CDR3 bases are TGTGCCAGCAGCCAAGGCGGGGCCAGGCAGCCCCAGCATTTT. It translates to CASSQGGARQPQHF.

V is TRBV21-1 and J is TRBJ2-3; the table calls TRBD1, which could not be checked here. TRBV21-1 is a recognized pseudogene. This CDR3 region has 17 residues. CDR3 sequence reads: CASSKEDRQETTDTQYF. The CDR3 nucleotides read TGTGCCAGCAGCAAAGAGGACCGACAGGAGACCACAGATACGCAGTATTTT.

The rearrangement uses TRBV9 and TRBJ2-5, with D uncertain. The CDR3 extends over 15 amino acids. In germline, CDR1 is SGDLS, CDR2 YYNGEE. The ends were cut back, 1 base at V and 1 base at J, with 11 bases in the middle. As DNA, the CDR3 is TGTGCCAGCAGCGTAATGCCCAGTTTCCAAGAGACCCAGTACTTC. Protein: CASSVMPSFQETQYF.

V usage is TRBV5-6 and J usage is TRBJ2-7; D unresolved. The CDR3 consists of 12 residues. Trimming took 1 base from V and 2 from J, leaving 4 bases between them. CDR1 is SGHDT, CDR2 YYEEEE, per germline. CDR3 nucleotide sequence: TGTGCCAGCAGCTTGCCAGCCTACGAGCAGTACTTC. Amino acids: CASSLPAYEQYF.

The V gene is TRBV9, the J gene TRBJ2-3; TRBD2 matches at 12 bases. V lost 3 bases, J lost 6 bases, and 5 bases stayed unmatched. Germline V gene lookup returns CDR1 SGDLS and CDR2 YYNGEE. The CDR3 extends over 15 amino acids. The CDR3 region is CASSALAGGSDTQYF. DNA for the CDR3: TGTGCCAGCAGCGCACTAGCGGGGGGTTCGGATACGCAGTATTTT.

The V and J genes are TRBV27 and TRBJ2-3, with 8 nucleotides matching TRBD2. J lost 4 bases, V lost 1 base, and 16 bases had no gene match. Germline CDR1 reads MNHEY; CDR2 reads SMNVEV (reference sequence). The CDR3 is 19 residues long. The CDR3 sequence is CASSLWPDLGGGTPDTQYF. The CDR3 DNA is TGTGCCAGCAGTTTATGGCCCGACCTGGGCGGGGGGACGCCAGATACGCAGTATTTT.

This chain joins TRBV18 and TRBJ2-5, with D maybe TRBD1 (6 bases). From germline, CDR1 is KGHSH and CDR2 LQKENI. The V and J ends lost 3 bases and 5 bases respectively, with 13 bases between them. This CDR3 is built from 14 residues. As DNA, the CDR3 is TGTGCCAGCTCACCGGGACAAGGACGGGAGACCCAGTACTTC. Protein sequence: CASSPGQGRETQYF.